The 18 T cell receptor beta chains below all came from one sample that was sequenced in a study of shared T cell receptors in the human thymus (dated by TCRdb to the early 2020s). Receptor libraries were prepared by the immunoSEQ multiplex PCR assay. Sourced from immuneACCESS, this table was stored by TCRdb with only in-frame sequences that have V and J called. A share of the clones is absent; for the studies checked, an unresolved V gene accounts for under half, and the remainder has no known explanation. The sample records some 400,000 clones, approximately 95% of which are singletons. Roughly 0.02% of the sample rests with the top ten. The specimen sequenced was thymocytes. Receptors were obtained from a human donor.

The chain combines TRBV11-2 with TRBJ1-3, with unresolved D. Trimming cost V 5 bases and J 4 bases, with 18 bases left between them. CDR1 is SGHAT, CDR2 FQNNGV, per germline. The CDR3 consists of 16 residues. The CDR3 bases are TGTGCCAGCAGCAGGATACGGCCAAGGGTGGGAAACACCATATATTTT. Amino acids: CASSRIRPRVGNTIYF. Based on the CDR3 plus reference TRBV11-2 and TRBJ1-3, the full variable domain is EAGVAQSPRYKIIEKRQSVAFWCNPISGHATLYWYQQILGQGPKLLIQFQNNGVVDDSQLPKDRFSAERLKGVDSTLKIQPAKLEDSAVYLCASSRIRPRVGNTIYFGEGSWLTVV.

Worth noting for this clone: An end of the junction does not agree with germline; a read error may underlie this. This chain links TRBV7-9 with TRBJ1-4; D not certain. Germline CDR1 SEHNR, CDR2 FQNEAQ (reference sequence). The CDR3 runs to 11 residues. The CDR3 DNA is TGTGCCAGCAGCCAGGCGGAGCAGCACGATTTT. Translation gives CASSQAEQHDF.

The chain employs TRBV7-6 and TRBJ2-3, with a weak D call TRBD2 (5 bases). Germline values: CDR1 SGHVS, CDR2 FNYEAQ. Trimming took off 4 bases at V and 5 bases at J, with 13 bases between the two ends. The CDR3 is 14 residues long. The DNA of the CDR3 is TGTGCCAGCAGCTATGGACTGAGTATAGATACGCAGTATTTT. Its translation: CASSYGLSIDTQYF.

The chain recombines TRBV10-1 with TRBJ2-7; unclear D gene. Germline CDR1 is WNHNN and CDR2 is SYGVQD (reference sequence). With 0 bases removed from V and 3 bases from J, the gap between germline ends came to 9 bases. The CDR3 loop spans 14 amino acids. CDR3 in DNA: TGCGCCAGCAGTGAGTCGGGTAAGGACTACGAGCAGTACTTC. It is translated as CASSESGKDYEQYF.

The chain uses TRBV28 and TRBJ2-1; D call uncertain. CDR1 MDHEN and CDR2 SYDVKM come from the germline V gene. The CDR3 has 13 residues. V gave up 2 bases and J gave up 6 bases, with 8 bases separating them. The CDR3 region is CASSLPPSNEQFF. The CDR3 region has the DNA TGTGCCAGCAGTTTACCCCCGAGCAATGAGCAGTTCTTC. Using reference TRBV28 and TRBJ2-1 for the parts outside the CDR3, the full variable domain is DVKVTQSSRYLVKRTGEKVFLECVQDMDHENMFWYRQDPGLGLRLIYFSYDVKMKEKGDIPEGYSVSREKKERFSLILESASTNQTSMYLCASSLPPSNEQFFGPGTRLTVL.

This clone was counted a single time. J is TRBJ2-1 and V is TRBV6-6; TRBD2 is a possible D gene (5 bases). CDR1 is MNHNY and CDR2 is SVGAGI in the germline V gene (reference sequence). V lost 2 bases and J 0 bases, leaving 8 bases between the germline ends. The CDR3 length is 15 residues. This CDR3 reads CASSYATISYNEQFF. The CDR3 coding sequence is TGTGCCAGCAGTTACGCGACTATCTCCTACAATGAGCAGTTCTTC.

The chain combines TRBV7-3 with TRBJ2-7, with 10 bases matching TRBD2. There are 15 residues in the CDR3. Trimming at V came to 2 bases and at J to 3 bases, leaving 4 bases not matched to a gene. In germline, CDR1 is SGHTA, CDR2 FQGTGA. CDR3 loop: CASSLGLAGVYEQYF. In nucleotides, the CDR3 is TGTGCCAGCAGCTTAGGCCTAGCGGGAGTCTACGAGCAGTACTTC.

The genes are TRBV15 and TRBJ2-3; 10 bases are shared with TRBD2. With 3 bases clipped from V and 1 base from J, the junction kept 1 base outside the gene matches. This CDR3 comprises 15 residues. The germline V gene has CDR1 LNHNV and CDR2 YYDKDF (reference sequence). CDR3 bases: TGTGCCACCAGCAGCAGCGGGAGGGGCACAGATACGCAGTATTTT. This codes for CATSSSGRGTDTQYF. The whole variable domain, remainder taken from reference TRBV15 and TRBJ2-3, is DAMVIQNPRYQVTQFGKPVTLSCSQTLNHNVMYWYQQKSSQAPKLLFHYYDKDFNNEADTPDNFQSRRPNTSFCFLDIRSPGLGDTAMYLCATSSSGRGTDTQYFGPGTRLTVL.

This rearrangement joins TRBV12-5 to TRBJ2-2; D possibly corresponds to TRBD2 (7 bases). The CDR3 runs 14 residues. The V and J ends lost 6 bases and 6 bases respectively, with 14 bases between them. The germline V gene has CDR1 LGHNT and CDR2 FRNRAP. CDR3 sequence (DNA): TGTGCTAGTGGGACGCAGGGGAGGGCCGGGGAGCTGTTTTTT. Translation gives CASGTQGRAGELFF. Using reference TRBV12-5 and TRBJ2-2 for the parts outside the CDR3, the full variable domain is DARVTQTPRHKVTEMGQEVTMRCQPILGHNTVFWYRQTMMQGLELLAYFRNRAPLDDSGMPKDRFSAEMPDATLATLKIQPSEPRDSAVYFCASGTQGRAGELFFGEGSRLTVL.

This chain joins TRBV28 and TRBJ2-2, with 9 bases aligning to TRBD2. Germline V lookup: CDR1 MDHEN, CDR2 SYDVKM. There are 17 residues in the CDR3. With 1 base clipped from V and 2 bases from J, the junction kept 5 bases outside the gene matches. CDR3 DNA sequence: TGTGCCAGCAGTTTATTGGGAGCGGGAGGTAACACCGGGGAGCTGTTTTTT. Encoded protein: CASSLLGAGGNTGELFF.

The chain links TRBV27 to TRBJ2-5; D is unresolved. Trimming removed 0 bases from V and 5 bases from J, with 7 bases in between. This CDR3 contains 13 residues. Germline CDR1 is MNHEY and CDR2 is SMNVEV (reference sequence). The chain's CDR3 is CASSLSRAETQYF. The CDR3 nucleotides are TGTGCCAGCAGTTTATCCCGTGCTGAGACCCAGTACTTC.

The rearrangement uses TRBV4-2 and TRBJ1-1; D ambiguous. This CDR3 is built from 11 residues. V lost 5 bases and J lost 1, with 2 bases in between. Germline assignment: CDR1 LGHNA and CDR2 YNFKEQ. The CDR3 spells CASSSNTEAFF. The CDR3 bases are TGTGCCAGCAGCTCGAACACTGAAGCTTTCTTT.

Only one count was recorded for this clone. The V and J genes are TRBV5-1 and TRBJ2-2; TRBD1 is a possible D gene (5 bases). With 5 bases removed from V and 1 base from J, the gap between germline ends came to 15 bases. Germline CDR1 SGHRS, CDR2 YFSETQ. The CDR3 spans 16 residues. The CDR3 loop is CASRILQGWNTGELFF. The CDR3, as DNA: TGCGCCAGCAGGATACTGCAGGGTTGGAACACCGGGGAGCTGTTTTTT.

V gene TRBV19 combines with J gene TRBJ2-7; 10 bases map to TRBD1. The CDR3 is 14 residues long. V was pared by 3 bases and J by 5 bases, with 4 bases of the junction left unmatched. CDR1 is LNHDA and CDR2 is SQIVND in the germline V gene (reference sequence). The CDR3 spells CASSIDRGRNEQYF. As DNA, the CDR3 is TGTGCCAGTAGTATCGACAGGGGGCGAAACGAGCAGTACTTC. Drawing the rest from reference TRBV19 and TRBJ2-7, the complete variable domain is DGGITQSPKYLFRKEGQNVTLSCEQNLNHDAMYWYRQDPGQGLRLIYYSQIVNDFQKGDIAEGYSVSREKKESFPLTVTSAQKNPTAFYLCASSIDRGRNEQYFGPGTRLTVT.

The rearrangement links TRBV4-3 to TRBJ2-7; weak D call: TRBD1 (5 bases). Germline loops: CDR1 LGHNA, CDR2 YSLEER. V was clipped by 1 base and J by 0 bases, with 13 bases between them. CDR3 length: 16 amino acids. The CDR3 sequence is CASSQGGRINSYEQYF. For the CDR3, the DNA is TGCGCCAGCAGCCAAGGGGGCAGAATCAACTCCTACGAGCAGTACTTC.

This sequence joins TRBV28 and TRBJ2-7, with D tentatively TRBD2 (6 bases). The CDR3 contains 15 residues. Germline lookup yields CDR1 MDHEN and CDR2 SYDVKM. The V and J ends lost 0 bases and 1 base respectively, with 10 bases between them. CDR3 region: CASSLWGGKSYEQYF. The CDR3 DNA is TGTGCCAGCAGTTTATGGGGGGGTAAGTCCTACGAGCAGTACTTC.

This chain uses TRBV7-2 with TRBJ2-3, with D unresolved. V was pared by 6 bases and J by 4 bases, with 17 bases between. CDR3 length equals 15 residues. CDR1 and CDR2 (germline): SGHTA, FQGNSA. CDR3 bases: TGTGCCAGCAGTTCTACACCGGACCTTGCAGATACGCAGTATTTT. Protein sequence: CASSSTPDLADTQYF.

This clone has only one observation. V is TRBV27 and J is TRBJ2-7; D is perhaps TRBD2 (6 bases). The V gene lost 8 bases and the J gene lost 5 bases, with 19 bases spanning the gap. CDR1 is MNHEY and CDR2 is SMNVEV in the germline V gene (reference sequence). There are 14 residues in the CDR3. The chain's CDR3 is CASRRSRGSHEQYF. The DNA for the CDR3 is TGTGCCAGCCGAAGGTCACGGGGGAGCCACGAGCAGTACTTC.